The entry below gives a single T cell receptor (beta chain) sequence along with its context. Its target antigen remains unknown. Base qualities are not provided; no much larger clone lies one nucleotide away. TCR CDR3 regions were amplified from genomic DNA by multiplex PCR using the deep immunoSEQ assay. For each cell subset, the extracted genomic DNA was distributed evenly across all wells of several immunoSEQ 96-well plates, and each plate served as one replicate. For sorted subsets, about 200 ng genomic DNA, equal to 25,000 to 35,000 T cell genomes, was loaded into each replicate PCR. The purified libraries were quantified using a Qubit 3.0 fluorometer, sized with a Bioanalyzer 2100, and then quantified again using the KAPA Library Quantification kit. Each immunoSEQ 96-well plate was sequenced on its own single-read 150-cycle Illumina NextSeq 550 flow cell. In the authors' own workflow: Because the immunoSEQ output included only junctional sequences and no quality scores, the filtering could not be the same as the filtering used for full-length reads. To assign V/J genes and CDR3, sequences were annotated against IMGT germline references using PyIR, a Python wrapper for IgBLAST v1.9. Reads with weak V/J assignments (E-value above 1e-6), missing CDR3, stop codons, out-of-frame junctions, or ambiguous translated residues were removed. V3J clonotypes were defined as sequences sharing an identical inferred V gene, J gene, and CDR3 amino acid sequence. To compute the percentage overlap between repertoires, the number of shared unique clonotypes was divided by the size of the smaller repertoire. Three approaches were used to assess repertoire richness: RTK rarefaction, the Chao1 estimator, and Recon v2.1 estimates of unobserved clonotypes. OLGA was used to compute generation probabilities for all TCRbeta clonotypes that the gDNA method yielded from several donors. TCRdb mirrors the immuneACCESS table, restricted to in-frame sequences. Some clones are absent from its copies; in checked studies, under half trace to an unresolved V gene, and the reason for the others is unknown. V and J calls plus clone size are reproduced from that table; the DNA served to infer D and trimming. This sample comprises around 2.1 million clones, under 97% of them detected only once. The ten most abundant clones make up approximately 0.13% of the sample.

The data stem from a study of shared clonotypes between healthy human individuals (dated by TCRdb to 2020 to 2021). As for the study more broadly: The cohort comprised a couple of women and a few men aged 18 to 49 years. Per donor, three plates each were used for CD4 naive and CD4 memory, two for CD8 naive, and one for CD8 memory. The study deeply sequenced blood TCR repertoires of about 5 healthy adults to estimate repertoire size and the extent of clonotype sharing between individuals. Libraries were prepared and TCR repertoires were sequenced by different laboratories using diverse techniques, in order to increase sequencing depth and limit assay-specific biases. Between about 0.85 and 9.5 billion PBMCs per donor were obtained by leukapheresis. Beyond this particular receptor, the publication reports: Rarefaction of sorted-subset datasets indicated incomplete sequencing despite the large sequencing depth. Naive subsets generally had larger estimated clonotype richness than memory subsets. Higher generation probabilities were observed for clonotypes shared by all four sorted-subset donors than for non-shared clonotypes. Only blood was sampled, and tissue TCR repertoires likely differ from those in blood. Across a few donors, about 5.2% of naive CD4, more than 3% of naive CD8, about 2.3% of memory CD4, and 0.4% of memory CD8 clonotypes were shared. Pairwise subsampling indicated that sequencing depth was expected to affect the degree of clonotype sharing among donors. The genetic and exposure-history diversity represented was limited by the small number of donors.

Healthy HIV-negative adults with no recently reported acute infections or vaccinations were included as donors. Every donor was a Caucasian adult residing in Nashville, Tennessee, USA. CD4+ T cells were enriched by magnetic negative selection, after which naive cells were positively selected on CD45RA and the negative fraction was taken as the memory subset. Blood was obtained by leukapheresis, after which PBMCs were separated by Ficoll-Histopaque density gradient centrifugation and cryopreserved in liquid nitrogen vapor phase. Purity and quantity of every magnetically sorted T cell population were checked by analytical flow cytometry. From each sorted fraction, genomic DNA was isolated and quantified by UV absorbance on a Nanodrop 2000c. The material sequenced was naive CD4+ T cells sorted from blood. The cell subset or site label corresponds to: CD45RA+ positively selected. The clonotype originates from a man in his late teens or twenties in good health.

The CDR3 is CASSWEGVRGPYGYTF. DNA sequence: TGCGCCAGCAGCTGGGAAGGGGTCCGGGGGCCTTATGGCTACACCTTC. The rearranged chain carries TRBV5-1 and TRBJ1-2; possibly the D gene is TRBD1, per 6 matching bases. Measured from the cysteine to the phenylalanine, the CDR3 is 16 residues long. The retained sequence is limited to the CDR3, 48 bases, with the frame set at the first base. The trim is 3 bases for V and 5 bases for J, with a gap of 20 bases between the germline ends. Reading the germline V gene gives CDR1 SGHRS and CDR2 YFSETQ.